Listed here are 23 T cell receptor beta chains from one sample, sequenced in a study of blood T cells in healthy people across ages. Combining a sample-barcoded 5' primer with a J-beta primer mix, a second PCR ran for roughly 7 to 12 cycles. One entry per CDR3 protein results from TCRdb running MiXCR on the 5' RACE reads. Here the sample spans 380,000 or so distinct CDR3 sequences, more than 45% being singletons. The sequencing sample was made of blood. Receptors were obtained from a man between 60 and 70 years old in good health.

The chain has TRBV7-3 and TRBJ2-5; D is possibly TRBD1 or TRBD2 (6 bases each). CDR3 size: 15 residues. Looked up from germline, CDR1 is SGHTA and CDR2 is FQGTGA. The ends were cut back, 3 bases at V and 2 bases at J, with 13 bases in the middle. In nucleotides, the CDR3 is TGTGCCAGCAGCTTCTCGCAGGGGAGGCAAGAGACCCAGTACTTC. Translation: CASSFSQGRQETQYF.

The rearrangement links TRBV7-2 to TRBJ2-5; 11 bases fit TRBD1. The CDR3 extends over 14 amino acids. Germline loops: CDR1 SGHTA, CDR2 FQGNSA. With V trimmed by 5 bases and J by 11 bases, 10 bases remained unmatched. The CDR3 region has the DNA TGTGCCAGCAGCCTAGGGACAGGGGGATTAGAACAGTACTTC. Translated: CASSLGTGGLEQYF. Complete variable domain (other parts from reference TRBV7-2 and TRBJ2-5): GAGVSQSPSNKVTEKGKDVELRCDPISGHTALYWYRQSLGQGLEFLIYFQGNSAPDKSGLPSDRFSAERTGGSVSTLTIQRTQQEDSAVYLCASSLGTGGLEQYFGPGTRLLVL.

The V call is TRBV2, the J call TRBJ1-2; tentative D call: TRBD1 (6 bases). Trimming removed 6 bases from V and 1 base from J, with 15 bases in between. CDR1 and CDR2 (germline): SNHLY, FYNNEI. The CDR3 covers 15 residues. This CDR3 is CASSKEGVGNYGYTF. The CDR3 nucleotides read TGTGCCAGCAGCAAAGAGGGGGTTGGTAACTATGGCTACACCTTC.

This chain uses TRBV20-1 with TRBJ2-5; D is unresolved. Trimming left V 1 base short and J 5 bases short, with 14 bases between. The germline gives CDR1 DFQATT, CDR2 SNEGSKA (reference sequence). The CDR3 is made up of 14 amino acids. DNA of the CDR3: TGCAGTGCTAGAGGTTATTGGAGCACCGAGACCCAGTACTTC. This encodes CSARGYWSTETQYF.

The J gene is TRBJ2-5, the V gene TRBV18; D unclear. Germline assignment: CDR1 KGHSH and CDR2 LQKENI. V lost 0 bases and J 2 bases, leaving 7 bases between the germline ends. The CDR3 runs 14 residues. Here the CDR3 DNA reads TGTGCCAGCTCACCACCTCAGCCACAAGAGACCCAGTACTTC. Residues: CASSPPQPQETQYF.

The CDR3 is CASSGALANTGELFF. The CDR3 DNA reads as TGTGCCAGCAGCGGGGCTTTAGCTAACACCGGGGAGCTGTTTTTT. The V call is TRBV9, the J call TRBJ2-2; D not resolved. The CDR3 has 15 residues. Germline V gives CDR1 SGDLS, CDR2 YYNGEE. The V end lost 3 bases, the J end lost 2 bases, and 11 bases lay between the germline ends.

As to this clonotype: Being one base from a much bigger clone, this may be a read error. V usage is TRBV7-9 and J usage is TRBJ2-1; tentatively, D is TRBD1 (6 bases). The germline CDR1 and CDR2 sequences are SEHNR and FQNEAQ (reference sequence). The ends were cut back, 5 bases at V and 7 bases at J, with 18 bases in the middle. This CDR3 contains 15 residues. CDR3: CASSRGQTLGNEQFF. The CDR3, as DNA: TGTGCCAGCAGCCGCGGACAGACTTTGGGGAATGAGCAGTTCTTC. Full variable domain (rest looked up from reference TRBV7-9 and TRBJ2-1): DTGVSQNPRHKITKRGQNVTFRCDPISEHNRLYWYRQTLGQGPEFLTYFQNEAQLEKSRLLSDRFSAERPKGSFSTLEIQRTEQGDSAMYLCASSRGQTLGNEQFFGPGTRLTVL.

The chain joins TRBV19 to TRBJ2-5, with 9 nucleotides matching TRBD2. The CDR3 has 15 amino acids. The germline gives CDR1 LNHDA, CDR2 SQIVND (reference sequence). After removal of 9 bases from V and 4 bases from J, the junction contained 12 bases not matched to a gene. CDR3 loop: CASAPSAGGSETQYF. In DNA form, the CDR3 reads TGTGCCAGCGCCCCTTCCGCGGGGGGGTCAGAGACCCAGTACTTC.

With regard to this clonotype: The junction shows a germline mismatch at one end, possibly a read error. The J gene is TRBJ1-5, the V gene TRBV3-1; 8 nucleotides align to TRBD1. The length of the CDR3 is 15 residues. Germline assignment: CDR1 LGHDT and CDR2 YNNKEL (reference sequence). CDR3: CACSQDNQGAQPQHF. The DNA for the CDR3 is TGTGCCTGCAGCCAAGATAACCAGGGGGCTCAGCCCCAGCATTTT.

The CDR3 spells CASSRTGTSGGYEQYF. Written as DNA, the CDR3 is TGTGCCAGCAGCCGAACCGGGACTAGCGGTGGGTACGAGCAGTACTTC. The chain uses TRBV7-8 and TRBJ2-4, with 11 positions matching TRBD2. The J call may be mistaken, given a closer DNA end match to TRBJ2-7. Germline V lookup: CDR1 SGHVS, CDR2 FQNEAQ. The CDR3 consists of 16 residues.

This clonotype was picked up many times. The CDR3: CASSPPGVGAGYEQYF. The CDR3 DNA reads TGTGCCAGCTCACCACCAGGGGTGGGGGCCGGTTACGAGCAGTACTTC. The V call is TRBV18, the J call TRBJ2-7, with D possibly matching TRBD1 (6 bases). Deletions cut 0 bases from V and 4 bases from J, with 16 bases between. The germline CDR1 and CDR2 sequences are KGHSH and LQKENI. The CDR3 spans 16 residues.

This clonotype was picked up a small number of times. The J gene is TRBJ2-5, the V gene TRBV6-1; 7 bases agree with TRBD1. The assigned J gene may be wrong: the sequence end matches TRBJ2-7 better. The length of the CDR3 is 17 residues. Germline CDR1 reads MNHNS; CDR2 reads SASEGT. CDR3 nucleotide sequence: TGTGCCAGCAGTCCTAGTTCGGGACAGACCTACTCCTACGAGCAGTACTTC. Translated: CASSPSSGQTYSYEQYF.

This clonotype was detected a few times. This rearrangement joins TRBV25-1 to TRBJ2-3, with D possibly TRBD1 on 5 matching bases. The CDR3 covers 14 residues. The ends were cut back, 5 bases at V and 3 bases at J, with 12 bases in the middle. Germline V gene sequence: CDR1 MGHDK, CDR2 SYGVNS. CDR3 coding DNA: TGTGCCAGCAGTCGTGGGGCGGTGACAGATACGCAGTATTTT. Translating it yields CASSRGAVTDTQYF. Full variable domain (remainder filled in from reference TRBV25-1 and TRBJ2-3): EADIYQTPRYLVIGTGKKITLECSQTMGHDKMYWYQQDPGMELHLIHYSYGVNSTEKGDLSSESTVSRIRTEHFPLTLESARPSHTSQYLCASSRGAVTDTQYFGPGTRLTVL.

V gene TRBV5-1 combines with J gene TRBJ2-1; the D gene is possibly TRBD2 (7 bases). Germline values: CDR1 SGHRS, CDR2 YFSETQ. V was pared by 4 bases and J by 3 bases, with 14 bases between. This CDR3 has 15 residues. The CDR3 region has the DNA TGCGCCAGCAGCCCCACGGGGGGCCGCTACAATGAGCAGTTCTTC. Protein sequence: CASSPTGGRYNEQFF. The entire variable domain, with the rest obtained from reference TRBV5-1 and TRBJ2-1, is as follows: KAGVTQTPRYLIKTRGQQVTLSCSPISGHRSVSWYQQTPGQGLQFLFEYFSETQRNKGNFPGRFSGRQFSNSRSEMNVSTLELGDSALYLCASSPTGGRYNEQFFGPGTRLTVL.

This rearrangement joins TRBV6-2 or TRBV6-3 to TRBJ1-1; D is perhaps TRBD1 (5 bases). Per the germline V gene, CDR1 is MNHEY and CDR2 is SVGEGT. This CDR3 is built from 14 residues. Between the trimmed V and J ends, which lost 0 bases and 7 bases, there was a span of 12 bases. CDR3 DNA: TGTGCCAGCAGTTACTCGAGCAGGGCGGTTGAAGCTTTCTTT. It codes for CASSYSSRAVEAFF.

The chain employs TRBV7-9 and TRBJ1-5, with D unclear. V dropped 0 bases and J dropped 3 bases, with 3 bases sitting between them. Germline V gives CDR1 SEHNR, CDR2 FQNEAQ (reference sequence). CDR3 size: 13 residues. The CDR3 is CASSLAPNQPQHF. Here the CDR3 DNA reads TGTGCCAGCAGCTTAGCCCCCAATCAGCCCCAGCATTTT.

This sequence joins TRBV14 and TRBJ2-6; no clear D. V was trimmed by 4 bases and J by 0 bases, leaving 4 bases between them. CDR1 and CDR2 from the germline V gene are SGHDN and FVKESK. The CDR3 runs to 14 residues. The CDR3 coding sequence is TGTGCCAGCAGCCGCTACTCTGGGGCCAACGTCCTGACTTTC. It specifies CASSRYSGANVLTF.

The J gene is TRBJ1-1, the V gene TRBV5-1; D is ambiguous. This CDR3 comprises 14 residues. Trimming took 3 bases from V and 2 from J, leaving 11 bases between them. Germline V gene sequence: CDR1 SGHRS, CDR2 YFSETQ. CDR3 bases: TGCGCCAGCAGCTCCAGTAGCCAAAACACTGAAGCTTTCTTT. Amino acid sequence: CASSSSSQNTEAFF. The full variable domain, rest sourced from reference TRBV5-1 and TRBJ1-1, is KAGVTQTPRYLIKTRGQQVTLSCSPISGHRSVSWYQQTPGQGLQFLFEYFSETQRNKGNFPGRFSGRQFSNSRSEMNVSTLELGDSALYLCASSSSSQNTEAFFGQGTRLTVV.

The chain couples TRBV29-1 to TRBJ2-3; no clear D. Germline CDR1 and CDR2: SQVTM and ANQGSEA. Trimming removed 6 bases at V and 6 bases at J, with 10 bases between. This CDR3 contains 11 residues. CDR3 nucleotide sequence: TGCAGCGTCAGGTCCGGGGATACGCAGTATTTT. Translated, it gives CSVRSGDTQYF.

This clonotype occurred many times. V usage is TRBV6-5 and J usage is TRBJ2-3; 12 bases fit TRBD2. CDR3 size: 15 residues. The V segment lost 5 bases and the J segment 4 bases; nucleotides outside the gene matches: 4. Per the germline V gene, CDR1 is MNHEY and CDR2 is SVGAGI. CDR3 coding DNA: TGTGCCAGCAGTAGGACTAGCGGGGTCCCAGATACGCAGTATTTT. This encodes CASSRTSGVPDTQYF.

The chain has TRBV29-1 and TRBJ2-3; 8 bases are shared with TRBD2. The CDR3 loop spans 12 amino acids. Trimming removed 6 bases from V and 3 bases from J; junction bases left unmatched: 2. CDR1 is SQVTM and CDR2 is ANQGSEA in the germline V gene. The CDR3 loop is CSVGRATDTQYF. The CDR3, as DNA: TGCAGCGTCGGGAGGGCTACAGATACGCAGTATTTT.

The chain carries TRBV28 and TRBJ2-2; no clear D. V lost 6 bases and J lost 7, with 9 bases in between. This CDR3 is built from 12 residues. Germline V gene lookup returns CDR1 MDHEN and CDR2 SYDVKM. The chain's CDR3 is CASRVLGGELFF. The CDR3 DNA is TGTGCCAGCAGGGTCCTGGGCGGGGAGCTGTTTTTT.

A remark on this clonotype: This sequence may be a read error, since a much larger clone differs from it by one base. V usage is TRBV20-1 and J usage is TRBJ2-1, with 8 bases matching TRBD2. The assigned J gene may be wrong: the sequence end matches TRBJ2-7 better. This CDR3 spans 15 amino acids. Germline lookup yields CDR1 DFQATT and CDR2 SNEGSKA (reference sequence). CDR3 sequence reads: CSASNRGGPYNEQYF. The CDR3, as DNA: TGCAGTGCTAGTAACCGGGGGGGGCCCTACAATGAGCAGTACTTC.